The rows below give T cell receptor beta chains drawn from one sample of a study of beta chain features in type 1 diabetes. TCRdb keeps only in-frame clones here, not all; method: immunoSEQ multiplex PCR. The sample has 500,000 to 700,000 clones; 15% to 17% are singletons. The sequencing input was naive CD4+ T cells from blood. The receptor source for this set is a man between 18 and 35 years old in good health. The CDR3 runs from the conserved cysteine through the conserved F or W.

j_call v_call cdr3_aa
TRBJ1-5 TRBV10-3 CAISEYAGDRVNSNQPQHF
TRBJ2-7 TRBV28 CASSGARTAASYEQYF
TRBJ2-1 TRBV7-2 CASSSRAGGPYNEQFF
TRBJ2-5 TRBV28 CASAGGIQETQYF
TRBJ2-1 TRBV7-9 CASSFPQGGNEQFF
TRBJ1-1 TRBV6-6 CASRMRGEAFF
TRBJ1-5 TRBV10-3 CAISSGQANQPQHF
TRBJ2-7 TRBV28 CASRRQGGNYEQYF
TRBJ1-3 TRBV7-2 CASSRHLSRVLSGNTIYF
TRBJ2-1 TRBV9 CASSPSPHNEQFF